Shown below are 26 T cell receptor beta chains from a single sample sequenced in a study of shared clonotypes between healthy human individuals. Generated by immunoSEQ multiplex PCR, the TCRdb table keeps only in-frame clones and is missing some. The data show about 800,000 clones, approximately 96% seen once. Naive CD8 populations comprised CD45RO-negative cells positively selected for CCR7, excluding terminally differentiated effector memory CD45RA+ cells. Sequencing input: naive CD8+ T cells sorted from blood. The origin of the receptors is a man aged 25-45 years in good health.

The V and J genes are TRBV29-1 and TRBJ1-2, with 11 bases that match TRBD1. With 6 bases clipped from V and 6 bases from J, the junction kept 6 bases outside the gene matches. The CDR3 is made up of 13 amino acids. Germline V CDR1 and CDR2: SQVTM, ANQGSEA. The CDR3: CSVGQGAGNGYTF. The CDR3 DNA sequence: TGCAGCGTCGGACAGGGGGCGGGAAATGGCTACACCTTC.

The rearrangement links TRBV7-9 to TRBJ2-7; 8 bases are a match to TRBD2. Trimming removed 4 bases from V and 0 bases from J; junction bases left unmatched: 5. CDR3 length: 15 residues. Germline values: CDR1 SEHNR, CDR2 FQNEAQ (reference sequence). In DNA form, the CDR3 reads TGTGCCAGCAGCTCCTCGCGGGAGGTCTCCTACGAGCAGTACTTC. It encodes CASSSSREVSYEQYF.

The chain employs TRBV29-1 and TRBJ1-1; 9 bases fit TRBD1. The CDR3 has 13 residues. CDR1 and CDR2 from the germline V gene are SQVTM and ANQGSEA. J gave up 6 bases and V 5 bases, and 7 bases lay outside the gene matches. Here the CDR3 DNA reads TGCAGCGTTCGTCCCGGGACAGGGCCTGAAGCTTTCTTT. Translation gives CSVRPGTGPEAFF.

V is TRBV7-9 and J is TRBJ2-3; D remains unclear. The CDR3 runs 15 residues. Germline V lookup: CDR1 SEHNR, CDR2 FQNEAQ (reference sequence). V was clipped by 4 bases and J by 1 base, with 12 bases between them. DNA of the CDR3: TGTGCCAGCAGCTCTTCTATGTCTGGCACAGATACGCAGTATTTT. Protein product: CASSSSMSGTDTQYF.

The rearrangement links TRBV5-1 to TRBJ2-7, with D possibly TRBD2 on 6 matching bases. V gave up 2 bases and J gave up 7 bases, with 10 bases separating them. Germline V gene data show CDR1 as SGHRS and CDR2 as YFSETQ. The CDR3 loop spans 12 amino acids. CDR3 residues: CASSFVAGEQYF. The CDR3 DNA follows: TGCGCCAGCAGCTTTGTCGCGGGAGAGCAGTACTTC. Combining the CDR3 with reference TRBV5-1 and TRBJ2-7 gives the whole variable domain KAGVTQTPRYLIKTRGQQVTLSCSPISGHRSVSWYQQTPGQGLQFLFEYFSETQRNKGNFPGRFSGRQFSNSRSEMNVSTLELGDSALYLCASSFVAGEQYFGPGTRLTVT.

This chain links TRBV19 with TRBJ1-1, with D uncertain. The CDR3 consists of 15 residues. Per the germline V gene, CDR1 is LNHDA and CDR2 is SQIVND (reference sequence). V lost 5 bases and J lost 0, with 13 bases in between. The CDR3 protein is CASSWAGGMNTEAFF. The CDR3 region has the DNA TGTGCCAGTAGTTGGGCAGGTGGCATGAACACTGAAGCTTTCTTT. The full variable domain, in which reference TRBV19 and TRBJ1-1 provide the parts outside the CDR3, is DGGITQSPKYLFRKEGQNVTLSCEQNLNHDAMYWYRQDPGQGLRLIYYSQIVNDFQKGDIAEGYSVSREKKESFPLTVTSAQKNPTAFYLCASSWAGGMNTEAFFGQGTRLTVV.

In DNA, the CDR3 is TGCGCCAGCAGCCAAGATCCCCCCGGCACGGTCGCAGATACGCAGTATTTT. Protein product: CASSQDPPGTVADTQYF. This rearrangement joins TRBV4-1 to TRBJ2-3; D call uncertain. The CDR3 consists of 17 residues. The ends were cut back, 0 bases at V and 4 bases at J, with 17 bases in the middle. Germline values: CDR1 MGHRA, CDR2 YSYEKL.

The chain links TRBV28 to TRBJ2-7; D unclear. The CDR3 length is 15 residues. Trimming removed 5 bases from V and 3 bases from J, with 17 bases in between. Germline CDR1 MDHEN, CDR2 SYDVKM. The CDR3 DNA reads as TGTGCCAGCAGTCCTACATTGAACCGACTCTACGAGCAGTACTTC. Translated, it gives CASSPTLNRLYEQYF.

The chain has TRBV7-9 and TRBJ1-1; TRBD1 agrees at 8 bases. The CDR3 runs 15 residues. V shed 4 bases, J shed 1 base, and the junction held 5 bases outside the gene matches. The germline gives CDR1 SEHNR, CDR2 FQNEAQ (reference sequence). CDR3 residues: CASSSQGQGNTEAFF. The CDR3 nucleotides are TGTGCCAGCAGCTCCCAAGGACAGGGGAACACTGAAGCTTTCTTT.

The chain joins TRBV4-1 to TRBJ2-7; D is undetermined. Germline CDR1 MGHRA, CDR2 YSYEKL. CDR3 length equals 13 residues. V lost 4 bases and J 2 bases, leaving 9 bases between the germline ends. This CDR3 reads CASSPLGPYEQYF. For the CDR3, the DNA is TGCGCCAGCAGCCCTCTTGGCCCCTACGAGCAGTACTTC.

The rearrangement uses TRBV4-1 and TRBJ2-7; D possibly corresponds to TRBD2 (5 bases). The CDR3 totals 15 residues. Trimming shortened V by 6 bases and J by 3 bases, and 18 bases separated the two germline ends. CDR1 and CDR2 (germline): MGHRA, YSYEKL. The CDR3 DNA follows: TGCGCCAGCAGTCTCGACGAGGGCCAAAACTACGAGCAGTACTTC. Its translation is CASSLDEGQNYEQYF.

The gene calls are TRBV4-1 and TRBJ2-7, with 9 bases lining up with TRBD2. Germline V gives CDR1 MGHRA, CDR2 YSYEKL. V lost 3 bases, J lost 2 bases, and 5 bases stayed unmatched. The length of the CDR3 is 15 residues. The CDR3 DNA sequence: TGCGCCAGCAGCCATGCGACTAGCGGAGCCTACGAGCAGTACTTC. Its translation is CASSHATSGAYEQYF.

This chain uses TRBV4-1 with TRBJ2-7; 12 nucleotides agree with TRBD2. J was trimmed by 1 base and V by 4 bases; bases with no gene match: 2. Germline V gives CDR1 MGHRA, CDR2 YSYEKL. The CDR3 is made up of 15 amino acids. The CDR3 sequence is CASSRLAGESYEQYF. CDR3 DNA: TGCGCCAGCAGCCGACTAGCGGGAGAGTCCTACGAGCAGTACTTC.

This sequence joins TRBV29-1 and TRBJ1-2; 10 bases line up with TRBD1. Germline values: CDR1 SQVTM, CDR2 ANQGSEA. Unmatched junction bases numbered 5, after V lost 0 bases and J lost 4 bases. The CDR3 is made up of 15 amino acids. The CDR3 coding sequence is TGCAGCGTTGAAGAGACAGGGGGCATCGGCTATGGCTACACCTTC. Translation: CSVEETGGIGYGYTF.

Turning to this clone: One junction end does not reproduce the germline sequence, and a read error may be involved. DNA of the CDR3: TGTGCCAGCAGCTTGGGTAGCGGCGGTCTGGACTTC. Its translation is CASSLGSGGLDF. The J gene is TRBJ2-7, the V gene TRBV7-9; a possible D gene is TRBD2 (6 bases). The CDR3 has 12 residues. The germline CDR1 and CDR2 sequences are SEHNR and FQNEAQ (reference sequence).

The chain recombines TRBV7-9 with TRBJ2-7; 9 bases are a match to TRBD2. Germline values: CDR1 SEHNR, CDR2 FQNEAQ (reference sequence). The CDR3 covers 18 residues. The trim removed 3 bases at V and 5 bases at J, leaving 17 bases unmatched. CDR3 protein: CASSFPSGTSSPVDEQYF. CDR3 in DNA: TGTGCCAGCAGCTTTCCTAGCGGGACGAGTTCACCTGTCGACGAGCAGTACTTC.

The CDR3 coding sequence is TGTGCCAGCAGTTACTCCGGATACGAGCAGTACTTC. It encodes CASSYSGYEQYF. This chain uses TRBV11-1 with TRBJ2-7; no clear D. Germline V gives CDR1 SGHAT, CDR2 FQDESV (reference sequence). The CDR3 consists of 12 residues. V lost 6 bases and J 4 bases, leaving 10 bases between the germline ends.

The chain has TRBV7-2 and TRBJ1-1; D gene uncertain. V was pared by 1 base and J by 7 bases, with 7 bases between. CDR1 is SGHTA and CDR2 is FQGNSA in the germline V gene. The length of the CDR3 is 12 residues. The CDR3 DNA reads TGTGCCAGCAGCTTAGAGGGCAGTGAAGCTTTCTTT. Translation: CASSLEGSEAFF.

This chain uses TRBV27 with TRBJ2-7; 8 nucleotides align to TRBD2. V was clipped by 8 bases and J by 3 bases; unmatched bases: 6. This CDR3 spans 13 amino acids. Germline V gene data show CDR1 as MNHEY and CDR2 as SMNVEV (reference sequence). The DNA for the CDR3 is TGTGCCAGCCAGCACAGCGGGGGCTACGAGCAGTACTTC. Translating it yields CASQHSGGYEQYF.

This sequence joins TRBV7-2 and TRBJ2-7, with 8 positions matching TRBD2. Germline V gives CDR1 SGHTA, CDR2 FQGNSA. The junction had 3 bases not matched to a gene; V was cut back by 9 bases and J by 2 bases. CDR3 length: 12 residues. The CDR3: CASSGGPYEQYF. The CDR3 region has the DNA TGTGCCAGTTCGGGAGGGCCCTACGAGCAGTACTTC.

The chain is built from TRBV29-1 and TRBJ1-2; D gene unclear. This CDR3 is built from 12 residues. The V gene's germline CDR1 is SQVTM and CDR2 ANQGSEA. The V end lost 2 bases, the J end lost 3 bases, and 7 bases lay between the germline ends. The CDR3 sequence is CSVEPGYYGYTF. The CDR3 nucleotides read TGCAGCGTTGAACCAGGATACTATGGCTACACCTTC.

This clone was counted a single time. The chain employs TRBV9 and TRBJ1-3; unclear D gene. The CDR3 is 15 residues long. CDR1 and CDR2 (germline): SGDLS, YYNGEE. V was shortened by 0 bases and J by 0 bases, with 7 bases between the two germline ends. The CDR3 nucleotides are TGTGCCAGCAGCGTAGCGGGTCTCTCTGGAAACACCATATATTTT. Residues: CASSVAGLSGNTIYF.

This clone was observed once. This chain links TRBV5-4 with TRBJ1-3; possible D gene TRBD1, 5 bases. This CDR3 region has 11 residues. The germline gives CDR1 SGHNT, CDR2 YYREEE (reference sequence). With 7 bases removed from V and 7 bases from J, the gap between germline ends came to 9 bases. CDR3: CASGRDNTIYF. Here the CDR3 DNA reads TGTGCCAGCGGCCGGGACAACACCATATATTTT.

A word on this clone: Within the sample, other DNA sequences also encode this same CDR3. The chain uses TRBV11-2 and TRBJ2-1; D ambiguous. This CDR3 has 11 amino acids. The V gene lost 0 bases and the J gene lost 6 bases, with 0 bases spanning the gap. Germline V gene lookup returns CDR1 SGHAT and CDR2 FQNNGV. CDR3 region: CASSLDNEQFF. The DNA for the CDR3 is TGTGCCAGCAGCTTAGACAATGAGCAGTTCTTC. Full variable domain (outside the CDR3, taken from reference TRBV11-2 and TRBJ2-1): EAGVAQSPRYKIIEKRQSVAFWCNPISGHATLYWYQQILGQGPKLLIQFQNNGVVDDSQLPKDRFSAERLKGVDSTLKIQPAKLEDSAVYLCASSLDNEQFFGPGTRLTVL.

The chain is built from TRBV5-4 and TRBJ2-7; D might be TRBD1 or TRBD2, each matching 5 bases. Germline CDR1 reads SGHNT; CDR2 reads YYREEE (reference sequence). CDR3 length: 16 residues. The germline V and J ends were trimmed by 2 bases and 2 bases, with 17 bases remaining between them. CDR3 loop: CASSFPQGGQAYEQYF. CDR3 bases: TGTGCCAGCAGCTTCCCGCAGGGCGGGCAAGCCTACGAGCAGTACTTC. The full variable domain, rest sourced from reference TRBV5-4 and TRBJ2-7, is ETGVTQSPTHLIKTRGQQVTLRCSSQSGHNTVSWYQQALGQGPQFIFQYYREEENGRGNFPPRFSGLQFPNYSSELNVNALELDDSALYLCASSFPQGGQAYEQYFGPGTRLTVT.

This sequence joins TRBV6-1 and TRBJ2-7; 8 bases fit TRBD2. Trimming at V came to 6 bases and at J to 3 bases, leaving 10 bases not matched to a gene. The germline CDR1 and CDR2 sequences are MNHNS and SASEGT. The CDR3 has 15 amino acids. The CDR3 DNA sequence: TGTGCCAGCAGCAGAAGCGGGAGTTTAATCTACGAGCAGTACTTC. Translating gives CASSRSGSLIYEQYF.